The clone carrying this TCR beta chain showed up just a few times. The data originate from a study of cytotoxic CD8 clonotypes in ibrutinib-treated CLL. Study details: Included were 11 to 12 relapsed/refractory and about 15 treatment-naive patients, of whom around 17 were IGHV unmutated. Response sampling occurred after a median 12 months of treatment (range 6 to 36). Per sample, productive templates averaged 255,043 and productive rearrangements averaged approximately 90,000.

Researchers set a sequencing depth target of 1 in 200,000 to 1 in 1 million T cells. Produced via immunoSEQ multiplex PCR; TCRdb's table is partial and in-frame only. Of around 70,000 clones in the sample, approximately 80% were seen once. V was cut by 4 bases and J by 4 bases, with 15 bases left in between. The CDR3 loop spans 15 amino acids. Germline-derived CDR1 and CDR2 are SGHNT and YYREEE (reference sequence). V and J are TRBV5-4 and TRBJ1-3; D remains ambiguous. This sequence was found in a human donor with chronic lymphocytic leukemia. This sample comprised PBMCs, obtained at disease progression, from a patient treated with ibrutinib. CDR3: CASSPGPAGGNTIYF. Here the CDR3 DNA reads TGTGCCAGCAGCCCTGGGCCTGCGGGGGGAAACACCATATATTTT.